This paragraph covers one T cell receptor beta chain sequence. This entry is derived from a study of regulatory T cells in long-lasting Graves disease. The overall study: Prior antithyroid drug treatment in newly diagnosed Graves' patients lasted under 3 months.

As to time point: newly diagnosed GD, antithyroid drugs for less than 3 months. PBMC-extracted RNA yielded the TCR library. V was clipped by 3 bases and J by 5 bases; unmatched bases: 3. Germline V gives CDR1 ENHRY, CDR2 SYGVKD. The CDR3 extends over 14 amino acids. Through Arm-PCR of CDR3 regions and iRepertoire HTBI primers, TCR beta libraries were built. In TCRdb, the multiplex PCR reads were re-called with MiXCR into one record per CDR3 protein. The profile shows about 540,000 distinct CDR3 sequences, approximately 13% of them singletons. The same specimen was also included in a second study, on T cells in Graves' hyperthyroidism and ophthalmopathy. That investigation notes: For Graves' hyperthyroidism to be stable, ophthalmopathy could not progress within 18 months. Criteria for exclusion of patients were uncontrolled infection, other autoimmune disease, pregnancy or lactation.

This TCR was recovered from a man younger than 45 with Graves disease. Sequencing was performed on peripheral blood mononuclear cells (PBMCs), taken at new diagnosis, from a patient treated with antithyroid drugs. This chain uses TRBV10-3 with TRBJ1-5, with 8 bases lining up with TRBD1. CDR3 sequence (DNA): TGTGCCATCAGTGAACAGGGGGGACATCAGCCCCAGCATTTT. It specifies CAISEQGGHQPQHF.